These 21 T cell receptor beta chains were all obtained from the same sample, sequenced in a study of cytomegalovirus exposure and HLA in healthy donors. This PCR relied on a set of 60 Vbeta primers and 13 Jbeta primers. Profiled with immunoSEQ multiplex PCR; TCRdb holds only in-frame clones, not every one. This sample carries around 140,000 clones, about 80% of them seen once, and the ten largest clones take roughly 1.4%. The specimen was PBMCs. These receptors all come from a man aged 30 to 39 in good health and CMV-seropositive.

The gene calls are TRBV28 and TRBJ2-1, with 7 bases lining up with TRBD2. Germline assignment: CDR1 MDHEN and CDR2 SYDVKM. Trimming at V came to 3 bases and at J to 2 bases, leaving 4 bases not matched to a gene. The CDR3 covers 15 residues. The CDR3: CASSFGGRTYNEQFF. CDR3 sequence (DNA): TGTGCCAGCAGTTTCGGCGGGAGAACCTACAATGAGCAGTTCTTC.

The rearrangement uses TRBV6-5 and TRBJ2-4, with 9 bases lining up with TRBD2. V lost 6 bases, J lost 8 bases, and 8 bases stayed unmatched. CDR1 and CDR2 from the germline V gene are MNHEY and SVGAGI. The CDR3 sequence is 14 residues long. The DNA of the CDR3 is TGTGCCAGCAGGCGGGAGGGGGGGTCGGACATTCAGTACTTC. Translated: CASRREGGSDIQYF.

CDR3 nucleotide sequence: TGTGCCAGCAGCCGCGGACAGGGGGCAGGAGGCTACACCTTC. Amino acids: CASSRGQGAGGYTF. The V call is TRBV27, the J call TRBJ1-2, with 11 positions matching TRBD1. The CDR3 length is 14 residues. Trimming cost V 6 bases and J 8 bases; bases outside gene matches: 8. CDR1 MNHEY and CDR2 SMNVEV come from the germline V gene (reference sequence).

This chain connects TRBV28 to TRBJ2-3; 8 nucleotides agree with TRBD2. The V and J ends lost 8 bases and 3 bases, in that order; junction bases with no gene match: 16. This CDR3 has 17 amino acids. Germline V gene lookup returns CDR1 MDHEN and CDR2 SYDVKM. This chain's CDR3 is CASCGQGGLGGTDTQYF. CDR3 sequence (DNA): TGTGCCAGCTGTGGGCAAGGGGGACTAGGGGGAACAGATACGCAGTATTTT.

The chain joins TRBV7-6 to TRBJ1-4, with D uncertain. V gave up 1 base and J gave up 3 bases, with 12 bases separating them. CDR1 is SGHVS, CDR2 FNYEAQ, per germline. This CDR3 contains 16 residues. The CDR3 is CASSLDPGLPNEKLFF. CDR3 DNA: TGTGCCAGCAGCTTAGACCCAGGTCTCCCTAATGAAAAACTGTTTTTT. The entire variable domain, with the rest obtained from reference TRBV7-6 and TRBJ1-4, is as follows: GAGVSQSPRYKVTKRGQDVALRCDPISGHVSLYWYRQALGQGPEFLTYFNYEAQQDKSGLPNDRFSAERPEGSISTLTIQRTEQRDSAMYRCASSLDPGLPNEKLFFGSGTQLSVL.

The chain recombines TRBV28 with TRBJ2-7, with D tentatively TRBD1 (5 bases). The germline CDR1 and CDR2 sequences are MDHEN and SYDVKM. The CDR3 runs 15 residues. V lost 6 bases and J lost 1, with 16 bases in between. In DNA form, the CDR3 reads TGTGCCAGCAGCTACGGACAAGGGGCTTCCTACGAGCAGTACTTC. The encoded protein is CASSYGQGASYEQYF. Using reference TRBV28 and TRBJ2-7 for the parts outside the CDR3, the full variable domain is DVKVTQSSRYLVKRTGEKVFLECVQDMDHENMFWYRQDPGLGLRLIYFSYDVKMKEKGDIPEGYSVSREKKERFSLILESASTNQTSMYLCASSYGQGASYEQYFGPGTRLTVT.

The chain has TRBV28 and TRBJ1-1; TRBD1 might be the D (5 bases). V dropped 6 bases and J dropped 11 bases, with 16 bases sitting between them. Germline V gives CDR1 MDHEN, CDR2 SYDVKM. This CDR3 comprises 12 residues. CDR3 sequence (DNA): TGTGCCAGCAGACTCTCAGGGTTAGTGGCTTTCTTT. Amino acid sequence: CASRLSGLVAFF.

V gene TRBV5-1 combines with J gene TRBJ2-1, with D tentatively TRBD2 (7 bases). This CDR3 is built from 15 residues. Germline lookup yields CDR1 SGHRS and CDR2 YFSETQ. Trimming took 3 bases from V and 0 from J, leaving 10 bases between them. CDR3 nucleotides: TGCGCCAGCAGCTGGGGGGGGGCCTCCTACAATGAGCAGTTCTTC. It codes for CASSWGGASYNEQFF.

This clone was seen just once. The chain links TRBV28 to TRBJ1-2, with a tentative D call TRBD1 (6 bases). Germline CDR1 MDHEN, CDR2 SYDVKM. The CDR3 is 16 residues long. Between the trimmed V and J ends, which lost 8 bases and 4 bases, there was a span of 23 bases. CDR3 region: CASRVIGQQDTYGYTF. In DNA form, the CDR3 reads TGTGCCAGCCGTGTTATAGGACAGCAGGACACCTATGGCTACACCTTC.

The rearrangement links TRBV14 to TRBJ2-1; TRBD2 agrees at 7 bases. The V segment lost 4 bases and the J segment 10 bases; nucleotides outside the gene matches: 1. CDR3 size: 11 residues. Germline V gene lookup returns CDR1 SGHDN and CDR2 FVKESK. The CDR3 reads CASSLGGEQFF. CDR3 coding DNA: TGTGCCAGCAGCCTCGGGGGGGAGCAGTTCTTC. Based on the CDR3 plus reference TRBV14 and TRBJ2-1, the full variable domain is EAGVTQFPSHSVIEKGQTVTLRCDPISGHDNLYWYRRVMGKEIKFLLHFVKESKQDESGMPNNRFLAERTGGTYSTLKVQPAELEDSGVYFCASSLGGEQFFGPGTRLTVL.

The chain is built from TRBV18 and TRBJ1-3; no reliable D call. Germline V gives CDR1 KGHSH, CDR2 LQKENI. Trimming stripped 2 bases from V and 1 base from J, with 12 bases between. The CDR3 consists of 16 residues. CDR3 in amino acids: CASSPNSHPSGNTIYF. CDR3 in DNA: TGTGCCAGCTCACCAAACAGTCATCCATCTGGAAACACCATATATTTT.

This clone was detected once. The chain recombines TRBV28 with TRBJ1-3; no firm D call. There are 14 residues in the CDR3. Germline CDR1 MDHEN, CDR2 SYDVKM. Between the trimmed V and J ends, which lost 5 bases and 2 bases, there was a span of 10 bases. This CDR3 is CASSIGGAGNTIYF. The CDR3 coding sequence is TGTGCCAGCAGTATTGGAGGAGCTGGAAACACCATATATTTT.

As DNA, the CDR3 is TGTGCCAGTGGCAAATCCGGGACAGGGGGGTACAATGAGCAGTTCTTC. Translating gives CASGKSGTGGYNEQFF. The chain recombines TRBV19 with TRBJ2-1, with 11 bases fitting TRBD1. This CDR3 has 16 residues. Germline V gene lookup returns CDR1 LNHDA and CDR2 SQIVND (reference sequence). V lost 8 bases, J lost 4 bases, and 10 bases stayed unmatched.

This clone was counted a few times. This chain uses TRBV7-8 with TRBJ2-6; possibly TRBD1 for D (6 bases). Between the trimmed V and J ends, which lost 5 bases and 4 bases, there was a span of 9 bases. Germline CDR1 reads SGHVS; CDR2 reads FQNEAQ. This CDR3 region has 14 residues. CDR3 sequence (DNA): TGTGCCAGCAGCCCAGGACAGGGGGCCAACGTCCTGACTTTC. It codes for CASSPGQGANVLTF.

This chain uses TRBV4-1 with TRBJ1-5; possibly TRBD1 for D (5 bases). The CDR3 has 16 residues. Per germline, CDR1 MGHRA and CDR2 YSYEKL. V was shortened by 4 bases and J by 7 bases, with 20 bases between the two germline ends. The CDR3 region has the DNA TGCGCCAGCAGCCTTCAGGGTAGTGTACTTTCACAGCCCCAGCATTTT. This encodes CASSLQGSVLSQPQHF.

Only a few counts were recorded for this clone. This chain connects TRBV5-5 to TRBJ1-2, with 10 nucleotides matching TRBD1. Looked up from germline, CDR1 is SGHKS and CDR2 is YYEKEE (reference sequence). The CDR3 extends over 16 amino acids. Unmatched junction bases numbered 8, after V lost 3 bases and J lost 3 bases. This chain's CDR3 is CASSSLSGQGDYGYTF. The CDR3 DNA reads TGTGCCAGCAGCTCCTTATCCGGACAGGGGGACTATGGCTACACCTTC.

The chain carries TRBV7-3 and TRBJ2-3, with D possibly TRBD2 on 5 matching bases. This CDR3 is 13 amino acids long. The germline V and J ends were trimmed by 2 bases and 6 bases, with 9 bases remaining between them. Germline CDR1 SGHTA, CDR2 FQGTGA. The DNA for the CDR3 is TGTGCCAGCAGCTTACCCTCTAGCGATACGCAGTATTTT. This gives the protein CASSLPSSDTQYF.

This clone has just a few counts. The chain carries TRBV5-1 and TRBJ1-4; TRBD1 might be the D (6 bases). The CDR3 is 13 amino acids. Trimming stripped 2 bases from V and 5 bases from J, with 7 bases between. From germline, CDR1 is SGHRS and CDR2 YFSETQ. This CDR3 reads CASSFGQNEKLFF. DNA of the CDR3: TGCGCCAGCAGCTTCGGACAGAATGAAAAACTGTTTTTT.

The CDR3 DNA follows: TGTGCCAATCCGGGACTTGCCCAAGAGACCCAGTACTTC. It is translated as CANPGLAQETQYF. The rearrangement joins TRBV28 to TRBJ2-5; TRBD2 is a possible D gene (6 bases). The germline V and J ends were trimmed by 10 bases and 1 base, with 13 bases remaining between them. The germline gives CDR1 MDHEN, CDR2 SYDVKM. The CDR3 loop spans 13 amino acids.

The chain is built from TRBV19 and TRBJ1-2; 8 bases line up with TRBD1. V was clipped by 10 bases and J by 8 bases; unmatched bases: 9. The CDR3 loop spans 12 amino acids. From germline, CDR1 is LNHDA and CDR2 SQIVND (reference sequence). The CDR3 bases are TGTGCCACCCAGGGGGCAGGGGTAGGCTACACCTTC. This sequence encodes CATQGAGVGYTF.

The genes are TRBV27 and TRBJ2-7, with D perhaps TRBD1 (6 bases). Deletions cut 2 bases from V and 0 bases from J, with 11 bases between. The CDR3 loop spans 15 amino acids. CDR1 and CDR2 from the germline V gene are MNHEY and SMNVEV (reference sequence). The CDR3 DNA reads TGTGCCAGCAGTTTAGGGGGCGTGGCCTCCTACGAGCAGTACTTC. It codes for CASSLGGVASYEQYF.